What follows are 28 T cell receptor beta chains derived from one specimen sequenced in a study of blood T cell repertoires in COVID-19. Sequencing was performed with immunoSEQ multiplex PCR; in TCRdb, only in-frame clones are kept and a portion is missing. The sample has approximately 350,000 clones, roughly 87% seen once. The sample was PBMCs or T cells enriched from blood (not recorded which). Receptors were obtained from a young woman who had recovered from COVID-19.

The chain employs TRBV7-9 and TRBJ1-2, with D hard to call. In germline, CDR1 is SEHNR, CDR2 FQNEAQ (reference sequence). The CDR3 extends over 14 amino acids. Deletions cut 4 bases from V and 1 base from J, with 10 bases between. The CDR3 coding sequence is TGTGCCAGCAGCTCAACATCCTTTAACTATGGCTACACCTTC. As protein: CASSSTSFNYGYTF.

This clone has only one observation. V usage is TRBV7-2 and J usage is TRBJ1-6; D ambiguous. Germline CDR1 and CDR2: SGHTA and FQGNSA. This CDR3 spans 13 amino acids. Trimming cost V 1 base and J 12 bases, with 10 bases left between them. Here the CDR3 DNA reads TGTGCCAGCAGCTTAGACGTGGAGGGACCCCTCCACTTT. Amino acids: CASSLDVEGPLHF.

The CDR3 coding sequence is TGTGCCAGCAGCTTAGTGGGGAGGAGGGATGAGCAGTTCTTC. Translated, it gives CASSLVGRRDEQFF. The chain recombines TRBV7-9 with TRBJ2-1, with D perhaps TRBD2 (6 bases). CDR1 SEHNR and CDR2 FQNEAQ come from the germline V gene (reference sequence). The CDR3 covers 14 residues. V was cut by 1 base and J by 8 bases, with 12 bases left in between.

The chain links TRBV3-1 (or the pseudogene TRBV3-2) to TRBJ2-7; unclear D gene. The CDR3 extends over 14 amino acids. V dropped 9 bases and J dropped 2 bases, with 17 bases sitting between them. Looked up from germline, CDR1 is LGHDT and CDR2 is YNNKEL (reference sequence). CDR3 DNA: TGTGCCAGTGGTAGTACGGGTTTCCCCTACGAGCAGTACTTC. Translated, it gives CASGSTGFPYEQYF.

This clone was detected once. The chain combines TRBV4-2 with TRBJ2-7, with no clear D. Trimming pared 0 bases from V and 2 bases from J, leaving 11 bases between. The V gene's germline CDR1 is LGHNA and CDR2 YNFKEQ. The CDR3 is 15 residues long. The CDR3 nucleotides are TGTGCCAGCAGCCAAGATAGGAGTAGTCCCTACGAGCAGTACTTC. Its protein is CASSQDRSSPYEQYF.

The rearrangement uses TRBV28 and TRBJ1-1; no clear D gene. V was shortened by 5 bases and J by 0 bases, with 13 bases between the two germline ends. CDR1 MDHEN and CDR2 SYDVKM come from the germline V gene. There are 15 residues in the CDR3. The CDR3 sequence: CASSPSLGMNTEAFF. CDR3 in DNA: TGTGCCAGCAGTCCCTCCCTGGGCATGAACACTGAAGCTTTCTTT. The full variable domain, in which reference TRBV28 and TRBJ1-1 provide the parts outside the CDR3, is DVKVTQSSRYLVKRTGEKVFLECVQDMDHENMFWYRQDPGLGLRLIYFSYDVKMKEKGDIPEGYSVSREKKERFSLILESASTNQTSMYLCASSPSLGMNTEAFFGQGTRLTVV.

The V call is TRBV2, the J call TRBJ2-1, with no clear D. Trimming took off 7 bases at V and 0 bases at J, with 10 bases between the two ends. The CDR3 covers 14 residues. The germline V gene encodes CDR1 SNHLY and CDR2 FYNNEI. CDR3 bases: TGTGCCAGCATGACTGGAAGCTCCTACAATGAGCAGTTCTTC. Protein product: CASMTGSSYNEQFF. Using reference TRBV2 and TRBJ2-1 for the parts outside the CDR3, the full variable domain is EPEVTQTPSHQVTQMGQEVILRCVPISNHLYFYWYRQILGQKVEFLVSFYNNEISEKSEIFDDQFSVERPDGSNFTLKIRSTKLEDSAMYFCASMTGSSYNEQFFGPGTRLTVL.

The rearrangement uses TRBV7-8 and TRBJ2-3, with 7 nucleotides matching TRBD1. CDR1 and CDR2 (germline): SGHVS, FQNEAQ. The V segment lost 1 base and the J segment 1 base; nucleotides outside the gene matches: 5. The CDR3 has 16 residues. CDR3 nucleotide sequence: TGTGCCAGCAGCTTAGAGGGGCAGGGGGGCACAGATACGCAGTATTTT. Amino acids: CASSLEGQGGTDTQYF.

This clone has only a few counts. The chain employs TRBV5-4 and TRBJ2-1, with 9 bases matching TRBD1. V lost 4 bases, J lost 4 bases, and 6 bases stayed unmatched. CDR1 is SGHNT and CDR2 is YYREEE in the germline V gene (reference sequence). The length of the CDR3 is 15 residues. CDR3 in DNA: TGTGCCAGCAGCCTACAGGGGGCATGGTACAATGAGCAGTTCTTC. This encodes CASSLQGAWYNEQFF.

About this clone itself: At the DNA level, this CDR3 is encoded by other sequences in the same sample as well. J is TRBJ1-5 and V is TRBV7-9, with TRBD1 identical over 7 bases. Unmatched junction bases numbered 7, after V lost 5 bases and J lost 0 bases. Germline-derived CDR1 and CDR2 are SEHNR and FQNEAQ (reference sequence). The CDR3 runs 16 residues. This CDR3 is CASSPGTEYSNQPQHF. CDR3 DNA: TGTGCCAGCAGCCCAGGGACAGAATATAGCAATCAGCCCCAGCATTTT. Drawing the rest from reference TRBV7-9 and TRBJ1-5, the complete variable domain is DTGVSQNPRHKITKRGQNVTFRCDPISEHNRLYWYRQTLGQGPEFLTYFQNEAQLEKSRLLSDRFSAERPKGSFSTLEIQRTEQGDSAMYLCASSPGTEYSNQPQHFGDGTRLSIL.

The CDR3 DNA follows: TGTGCCAGCAGCTTAGGGGGCTGGAATCAGCCCCAGCATTTT. Its translation is CASSLGGWNQPQHF. This sequence joins TRBV13 and TRBJ1-5; no definite D call. The CDR3 contains 14 residues. The V end was cut by 0 bases, the J end by 4 bases, with 7 bases between. Germline V lookup: CDR1 PRHDT, CDR2 FYEKMQ (reference sequence).

This clone was seen many times. The chain uses TRBV5-1 and TRBJ2-3; D gene uncertain. The V end was cut by 2 bases, the J end by 4 bases, with 8 bases between. Germline assignment: CDR1 SGHRS and CDR2 YFSETQ. The CDR3 loop spans 13 amino acids. The CDR3 DNA reads as TGCGCCAGCAGCTTCGCAGGCCCAGATACGCAGTATTTT. Its translation is CASSFAGPDTQYF.

This clone showed up just once. This chain joins TRBV24-1 and TRBJ2-3; 11 bases align to TRBD2. Germline loops: CDR1 KGHDR, CDR2 SFDVKD. The junction had 5 bases not matched to a gene; V was cut back by 1 base and J by 3 bases. There are 17 residues in the CDR3. The CDR3 bases are TGTGCCACCAGTGATTTCTACCTAGCGGGAGGAACAGATACGCAGTATTTT. This gives the protein CATSDFYLAGGTDTQYF.

The gene calls are TRBV11-2 and TRBJ2-2, with D maybe TRBD2 (5 bases). V dropped 5 bases and J dropped 0 bases, with 16 bases sitting between them. From germline, CDR1 is SGHAT and CDR2 FQNNGV. CDR3 size: 17 residues. CDR3 loop: CASSPQEGGPNTGELFF. The CDR3 coding sequence is TGTGCCAGCAGCCCGCAAGAGGGCGGGCCGAACACCGGGGAGCTGTTTTTT.

V gene TRBV30 combines with J gene TRBJ1-1; no reliable D call. The V gene lost 3 bases and the J gene lost 10 bases, with 9 bases spanning the gap. In germline, CDR1 is GTSNPN, CDR2 SVGIG (reference sequence). This CDR3 comprises 10 residues. As DNA, the CDR3 is TGTGCCTGGAGGGAGGAGGCAGCTTTCTTT. It codes for CAWREEAAFF.

The genes are TRBV7-2 and TRBJ1-5; D is undetermined. Trimming pared 0 bases from V and 6 bases from J, leaving 6 bases between. CDR3 size: 13 residues. The germline V gene has CDR1 SGHTA and CDR2 FQGNSA. As DNA, the CDR3 is TGTGCCAGCAGCTTAGCCCCCAGTCAGCCCCAGCATTTT. It is translated as CASSLAPSQPQHF.

The chain combines TRBV20-1 with TRBJ1-6; the match to TRBD1 covers 8 bases. Trimming took 3 bases from V and 9 from J; bases not matched to a gene: 4. The germline V gene has CDR1 DFQATT and CDR2 SNEGSKA (reference sequence). The CDR3 spans 13 residues. The CDR3 is CSASPGQVSPLHF. The CDR3 nucleotides are TGCAGTGCTAGTCCGGGACAGGTTTCACCCCTCCACTTT.

The rearrangement links TRBV3-1 (or the pseudogene TRBV3-2) to TRBJ2-1; D not resolved. The CDR3 length is 12 residues. V shed 3 bases and J shed 3 bases, with 3 bases lying between them. The germline V gene has CDR1 LGHDT and CDR2 YNNKEL (reference sequence). The CDR3 bases are TGTGCCAGCAGCCACCGCTACAATGAGCAGTTCTTC. Translated, it gives CASSHRYNEQFF.

The J gene is TRBJ2-7, the V gene TRBV5-4; 10 bases match TRBD2. In germline, CDR1 is SGHNT, CDR2 YYREEE (reference sequence). The CDR3 has 16 residues. V lost 0 bases, J lost 1 base, and 4 bases stayed unmatched. CDR3 amino acids: CASSLAASGSSYEQYF. DNA for the CDR3: TGTGCCAGCAGCTTGGCCGCTAGCGGGAGTTCCTACGAGCAGTACTTC. Looking up the rest from reference TRBV5-4 and TRBJ2-7 gives the full variable domain: ETGVTQSPTHLIKTRGQQVTLRCSSQSGHNTVSWYQQALGQGPQFIFQYYREEENGRGNFPPRFSGLQFPNYSSELNVNALELDDSALYLCASSLAASGSSYEQYFGPGTRLTVT.

The chain has TRBV11-2 and TRBJ2-3; 8 nucleotides align to TRBD2. V gave up 6 bases and J gave up 2 bases; unmatched junction bases: 4. Germline CDR1 SGHAT, CDR2 FQNNGV. The CDR3 is 14 residues long. The DNA for the CDR3 is TGTGCCAGCAGGGCAGCGGGGGACACAGATACGCAGTATTTT. Protein product: CASRAAGDTDTQYF.

The chain joins TRBV28 to TRBJ2-4; D possibly corresponds to TRBD1 (6 bases). From germline, CDR1 is MDHEN and CDR2 SYDVKM. Trimming took 2 bases from V and 10 from J, leaving 15 bases between them. This CDR3 has 14 amino acids. For the CDR3, the DNA is TGTGCCAGCAGTTTACCCGGGACAATGGCTATTCAGTACTTC. Its protein product is CASSLPGTMAIQYF.

The gene calls are TRBV5-1 and TRBJ2-1; 7 nucleotides line up with TRBD2. Germline values: CDR1 SGHRS, CDR2 YFSETQ. The CDR3 has 13 residues. Unmatched junction bases numbered 2, after V lost 2 bases and J lost 6 bases. The CDR3 DNA sequence: TGCGCCAGCAGCTTTGCGGGGGTCAATGAGCAGTTCTTC. Its protein product is CASSFAGVNEQFF.

V is TRBV11-3 and J is TRBJ2-2, with D perhaps matching TRBD2 (6 bases). Between the trimmed V and J ends, which lost 4 bases and 1 base, there was a span of 10 bases. In germline, CDR1 is SGHNT, CDR2 YENEEA. The CDR3 has 15 residues. The CDR3 reads CASSSPAGNTGELFF. The CDR3 DNA is TGTGCCAGCAGCTCCCCAGCGGGGAACACCGGGGAGCTGTTTTTT. The full variable domain, completed using reference TRBV11-3 and TRBJ2-2, is EAGVVQSPRYKIIEKKQPVAFWCNPISGHNTLYWYLQNLGQGPELLIRYENEEAVDDSQLPKDRFSAERLKGVDSTLKIQPAELGDSAVYLCASSSPAGNTGELFFGEGSRLTVL.

This chain connects TRBV7-6 to TRBJ1-5; 7 bases are shared with TRBD1. V was pared by 2 bases and J by 7 bases, with 8 bases of the junction left unmatched. This CDR3 is 15 amino acids long. CDR1 SGHVS and CDR2 FNYEAQ come from the germline V gene. The CDR3 DNA sequence: TGTGCCAGCAGCTTAAACAGGGGTCTGAAACAGCCCCAGCATTTT. Translating it yields CASSLNRGLKQPQHF.

The CDR3 coding sequence is TGCGCCAGCAGCTTGGCCGGCAGCGTTCTTAGCTATGGCTACACCTTC. It codes for CASSLAGSVLSYGYTF. V and J are TRBV5-1 and TRBJ1-2; unclear D gene. V was clipped by 0 bases and J by 4 bases, with 16 bases between them. Germline V CDR1 and CDR2: SGHRS, YFSETQ. The CDR3 contains 16 residues.

V usage is TRBV7-2 and J usage is TRBJ2-2; 7 bases fit TRBD1. The CDR3 totals 16 residues. Germline V gene lookup returns CDR1 SGHTA and CDR2 FQGNSA. With 6 bases clipped from V and 3 bases from J, the junction kept 10 bases outside the gene matches. DNA of the CDR3: TGTGCCAGCAGACCTCCCGGGACAGCCTACACCGGGGAGCTGTTTTTT. It translates to CASRPPGTAYTGELFF.

In its sample, this clone was seen a few times. Other DNA sequences in this specimen translate into the identical CDR3. The rearrangement uses TRBV7-8 and TRBJ2-5, with D maybe TRBD2 (5 bases). Trimming took off 1 base at V and 5 bases at J, with 8 bases between the two ends. Germline lookup yields CDR1 SGHVS and CDR2 FQNEAQ. The CDR3 is made up of 13 amino acids. CDR3 loop: CASSLGGGETQYF. CDR3 nucleotides: TGTGCCAGCAGCTTAGGAGGCGGGGAGACCCAGTACTTC.

This clone showed up just a few times. The genes are TRBV3-1 (or the pseudogene TRBV3-2) and TRBJ2-2; TRBD2 matches 11 bases. CDR3 size: 15 residues. Germline CDR1 and CDR2: LGHDT and YNNKEL (reference sequence). Trimming took 1 base from V and 14 from J; bases not matched to a gene: 9. CDR3 loop: CASSQAGASGGKLFF. DNA of the CDR3: TGTGCCAGCAGCCAAGCGGGGGCTAGCGGGGGGAAACTGTTTTTT.